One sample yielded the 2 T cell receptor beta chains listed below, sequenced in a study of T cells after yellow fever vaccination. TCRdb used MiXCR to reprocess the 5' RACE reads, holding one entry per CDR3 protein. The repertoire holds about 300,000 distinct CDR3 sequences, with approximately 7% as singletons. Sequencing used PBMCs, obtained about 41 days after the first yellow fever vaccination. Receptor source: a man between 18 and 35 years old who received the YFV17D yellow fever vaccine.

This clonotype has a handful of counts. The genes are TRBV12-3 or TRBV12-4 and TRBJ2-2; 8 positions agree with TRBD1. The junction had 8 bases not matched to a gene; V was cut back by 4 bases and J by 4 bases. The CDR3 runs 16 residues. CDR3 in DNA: TGTGCCAGCAGTTCCGACGGACAGGGAATCACCGGGGAGCTGTTTTTT. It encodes CASSSDGQGITGELFF.

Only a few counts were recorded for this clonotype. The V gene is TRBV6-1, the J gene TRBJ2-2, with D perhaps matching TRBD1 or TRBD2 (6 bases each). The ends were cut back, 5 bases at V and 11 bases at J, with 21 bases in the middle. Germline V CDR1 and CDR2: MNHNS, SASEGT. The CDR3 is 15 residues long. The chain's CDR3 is CASSRFGIEGGELFF. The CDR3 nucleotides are TGTGCCAGCAGTCGGTTCGGTATAGAGGGGGGTGAGCTGTTTTTT.